Listed below are T cell receptor beta chains from one sample, sequenced in a study of cytomegalovirus exposure and HLA in healthy donors. TCRdb's copy holds only in-frame clones and misses some; the assay was immunoSEQ multiplex PCR. Of some 200,000 clones listed, more than 75% are singletons. What was sequenced was PBMCs. The receptors were sampled from a woman aged 50 to 60 in good health and CMV-seropositive. Each CDR3 is given with its conserved first and last residue. Each record gives: D gene, V gene, clone size, J gene, CDR3 protein, CDR3 DNA. D genes are given only for firm matches. The size of a clone is reported for some rows only, either as once, few or many, or as a class for expanded clones.

-	TRBV5-1	-	TRBJ2-3	CASSPEADTQYF	TGCGCCAGCAGCCCCGAGGCAGATACGCAGTATTTT
-	TRBV7-9	-	TRBJ1-2	CASSSLPSSGYTF	TGTGCCAGCAGCTCACTACCCTCGTCGGGCTACACCTTC
-	TRBV21-1	-	TRBJ2-2	CASIKQTAGGRNTGELFF	TGTGCCAGCATAAAGCAAACAGCGGGGGGTCGTAACACCGGGGAGCTGTTTTTT
-	TRBV6-4	-	TRBJ1-4	CASSELGGAGGEKLFF	TGTGCCAGCAGTGAATTGGGGGGGGCTGGTGGTGAAAAACTGTTTTTT
-	TRBV4-1	-	TRBJ2-7	CASSQVSFPSEYEQYF	TGCGCCAGCAGCCAAGTTTCTTTCCCGTCGGAGTACGAGCAGTACTTC
TRBD2	TRBV6-6	-	TRBJ2-3	CASSKTTSGGPDTQYF	TGTGCCAGCAGTAAAACGACTAGCGGGGGACCCGATACGCAGTATTTT
TRBD1	TRBV27	-	TRBJ2-7	CASRPHGGQAPLEQYF	TGTGCCAGCAGACCCCATGGGGGACAGGCCCCCCTCGAGCAGTACTTC
-	TRBV4-3	-	TRBJ1-2	CASSQDAAGLQRYGYTF	TGCGCCAGCAGCCAAGATGCCGCAGGCCTACAGAGATATGGCTACACCTTC
-	TRBV28	-	TRBJ1-1	CASSIRSAAKVEAFF	TGTGCCAGCAGCATTAGGTCGGCAGCGAAGGTTGAAGCTTTCTTT
TRBD2	TRBV5-4	-	TRBJ2-7	CASSFPGRETYEQYF	TGTGCCAGCAGCTTCCCTGGGCGGGAGACCTACGAGCAGTACTTC
-	TRBV7-8	-	TRBJ2-5	CASSSLLSGDAIETQYF	TGTGCCAGCAGTTCACTCTTGTCAGGGGATGCCATAGAGACCCAGTACTTC
TRBD2	TRBV7-8	-	TRBJ2-3	CASSSRTSGGARRTDTQYF	TGTGCCAGCAGCTCTAGGACTAGCGGGGGGGCAAGACGTACAGATACGCAGTATTTT
TRBD2	TRBV19	once	TRBJ2-5	CASSIPSGTGPSGQYF	TGTGCCAGTAGTATCCCTAGCGGGACGGGCCCCTCCGGGCAGTACTTC
TRBD2	TRBV5-1	-	TRBJ2-3	CASSSETSGTDTQYF	TGCGCCAGCAGCTCTGAGACTAGCGGCACAGATACGCAGTATTTT
-	TRBV5-1	-	TRBJ2-7	CASSLEREQYF	TGCGCCAGCAGCTTGGAACGCGAGCAGTACTTC
TRBD2	TRBV15	-	TRBJ2-5	CATSRDPAGGRETQYF	TGTGCCACCAGCAGAGATCCAGCGGGGGGGCGTGAGACCCAGTACTTC
TRBD1	TRBV27	once	TRBJ1-1	CASSSISTGPAFF	TGTGCCAGCAGTTCGATCTCGACAGGGCCAGCTTTCTTT
-	TRBV5-1	-	TRBJ2-7	CASSLELTAYEQYF	TGCGCCAGCAGCTTGGAGTTGACAGCCTACGAGCAGTACTTC
-	TRBV4-2	-	TRBJ1-3	CASSQDQGGSGNTIYF	TGTGCCAGCAGCCAAGATCAGGGAGGCTCTGGAAACACCATATATTTT
-	TRBV7-3	-	TRBJ2-3	CASSLDRTRTDTQYF	TGTGCCAGCAGCTTAGACAGGACGCGCACAGATACGCAGTATTTT
-	TRBV7-2	-	TRBJ2-3	CASSLPYSSTDTQYF	TGTGCCAGCAGCCTCCCCTATTCAAGCACAGATACGCAGTATTTT
-	TRBV19	-	TRBJ2-2	CASRPPQGPGELFF	TGTGCCAGTAGACCCCCGCAGGGGCCCGGGGAGCTGTTTTTT
-	TRBV6-5	-	TRBJ1-4	CASSYQGRANEKLFF	TGTGCCAGCAGTTATCAAGGGCGGGCTAATGAAAAACTGTTTTTT
-	TRBV28	-	TRBJ2-3	CASSKGGSTDTQYF	TGTGCCAGCAGCAAAGGAGGTAGCACAGATACGCAGTATTTT
-	TRBV6-1	-	TRBJ2-7	CASSEILYGSSHPLYEQYF	TGTGCCAGCAGTGAAATTCTTTATGGGAGCAGTCACCCCTTATACGAGCAGTACTTC
TRBD2	TRBV19	-	TRBJ2-1	CASTTSGGSNEQFF	TGTGCCAGCACGACTAGCGGGGGGAGCAATGAGCAGTTCTTC
-	TRBV5-6	-	TRBJ1-2	CASGLLHGYTF	TGTGCCAGCGGGCTTCTACATGGCTACACCTTC
-	TRBV18	-	TRBJ1-1	CASSRNGWTEAFF	TGTGCCAGCTCTCGAAACGGGTGGACTGAAGCTTTCTTT
TRBD1	TRBV29-1	few	TRBJ2-7	CSVERTGVIEQYF	TGCAGCGTTGAAAGAACAGGGGTAATCGAGCAGTACTTC
TRBD1	TRBV7-9	-	TRBJ1-1	CASSTTGGAGTEAFF	TGTGCCAGCAGCACAACAGGGGGCGCGGGCACTGAAGCTTTCTTT
-	TRBV6-5	-	TRBJ2-7	CASSYSGLRGSYEQYF	TGTGCCAGCAGTTACTCGGGGCTGCGCGGCTCCTACGAGCAGTACTTC
-	TRBV21-1	-	TRBJ2-7	CARKGQGTYEQYF	TGTGCCAGAAAGGGACAGGGAACTTACGAGCAGTACTTC
TRBD2	TRBV6-4	few	TRBJ2-3	CASSDSAGGPTDTQYF	TGTGCCAGCAGTGACTCCGCGGGGGGGCCCACAGATACGCAGTATTTT
-	TRBV9	-	TRBJ1-2	CASSVTAGPYGYTF	TGTGCCAGCAGCGTAACGGCAGGGCCTTATGGCTACACCTTC
TRBD1	TRBV15	-	TRBJ1-2	CATSREGQGIGYTF	TGTGCCACCAGCAGAGAAGGACAGGGAATCGGCTACACCTTC
-	TRBV5-1	-	TRBJ1-4	CASSTGEGPTNEKLFF	TGCGCCAGCAGCACCGGGGAGGGGCCAACTAATGAAAAACTGTTTTTT
TRBD2	TRBV9	-	TRBJ2-3	CASSVVDSGGRTDTQYF	TGTGCCAGCAGCGTAGTGGATAGCGGGGGACGCACAGATACGCAGTATTTT
TRBD2	TRBV6-6	-	TRBJ2-5	CASSLLAVQETQYF	TGTGCCAGCAGCCTACTAGCGGTTCAAGAGACCCAGTACTTC
TRBD2	TRBV9	-	TRBJ2-3	CASSVAGGPGTDTQYF	TGTGCCAGCAGCGTAGCGGGGGGGCCTGGAACAGATACGCAGTATTTT
TRBD1	TRBV29-1	-	TRBJ1-1	CSVVWAGGGTEAFF	TGCAGCGTTGTTTGGGCAGGGGGCGGAACTGAAGCTTTCTTT
-	TRBV5-6	-	TRBJ1-6	CASSDTGGNSPLHF	TGTGCCAGCAGCGACACCGGGGGTAATTCACCCCTCCACTTT
TRBD1	TRBV30	-	TRBJ1-1	CAWSADRGTEAFF	TGTGCCTGGAGTGCCGACAGGGGCACTGAAGCTTTCTTT
TRBD2	TRBV5-1	-	TRBJ2-1	CASSHTGGGNYNEQFF	TGCGCCAGCAGCCATACGGGAGGTGGGAACTACAATGAGCAGTTCTTC
-	TRBV7-9	-	TRBJ2-7	CASSPTGSYEQYF	TGTGCCAGCAGCCCTACAGGGAGTTACGAGCAGTACTTC
-	TRBV11-2	-	TRBJ2-7	CASSRSNYEQYF	TGTGCCAGCTCCAGGTCGAACTACGAGCAGTACTTC
TRBD2	TRBV7-2	-	TRBJ2-3	CASSLALTRGGRADTQYF	TGTGCCAGCAGCTTAGCGCTTACCCGGGGGGGCCGGGCAGATACGCAGTATTTT